A single sample gave rise to the 6 T cell receptor beta chains below, sequenced in a study of blood T cell repertoires in COVID-19. Clones were read by immunoSEQ multiplex PCR, and TCRdb kept only the in-frame ones, dropping some. The data hold 150,000 to 200,000 clones, with approximately 85% observed a single time. Sequenced sample: peripheral blood. The origin of the receptors is an older man with COVID-19, enrolled during active disease.

The chain couples TRBV5-6 to TRBJ2-7, with TRBD1 matching 9 bases. The CDR3 spans 15 residues. Per germline, CDR1 SGHDT and CDR2 YYEEEE. After removal of 6 bases from V and 6 bases from J, the junction contained 13 bases not matched to a gene. This CDR3 reads CASIAPGQGNSEQYF. CDR3 bases: TGTGCCAGCATTGCGCCGGGACAGGGAAATAGCGAGCAGTACTTC.

Here the CDR3 reads CSVAAGTGDEKLFF. CDR3 DNA sequence: TGCAGCGTTGCGGCCGGGACAGGGGACGAAAAACTGTTTTTT. The rearrangement uses TRBV29-1 and TRBJ1-4; 10 bases fit TRBD1. The CDR3 loop spans 14 amino acids. Germline V CDR1 and CDR2: SQVTM, ANQGSEA. V shed 4 bases and J 8 bases; nucleotides not matched to a gene: 7.

This clone was detected only a few times. The chain is built from TRBV27 and TRBJ1-5, with 9 bases aligning to TRBD1. Trimming removed 3 bases from V and 7 bases from J; junction bases left unmatched: 4. Looked up from germline, CDR1 is MNHEY and CDR2 is SMNVEV (reference sequence). There are 14 residues in the CDR3. The CDR3 sequence is CASSFTTGGQPQHF. The CDR3 region has the DNA TGTGCCAGCAGTTTCACCACAGGGGGCCAGCCCCAGCATTTT.

The chain joins TRBV11-3 to TRBJ1-1, with D perhaps matching TRBD1 (5 bases). The CDR3 has 14 residues. CDR1 and CDR2 (germline): SGHNT, YENEEA. V was pared by 5 bases and J by 7 bases, with 17 bases between. CDR3: CASSPLAGQGEAFF. The CDR3 region has the DNA TGTGCCAGCAGCCCCTTAGCAGGTCAGGGTGAAGCTTTCTTT.

The CDR3 sequence: CASSTTEAATQYF. CDR3 sequence (DNA): TGCGCCAGCAGCACGACAGAGGCGGCGACCCAGTACTTC. The chain is built from TRBV5-1 and TRBJ2-5, with D perhaps TRBD1 (5 bases). CDR3 size: 13 residues. CDR1 SGHRS and CDR2 YFSETQ come from the germline V gene. V lost 4 bases, J lost 7 bases, and 14 bases lay in between.

The rearrangement uses TRBV19 and TRBJ1-5; TRBD1 might be the D (5 bases). Trimming pared 1 base from V and 4 bases from J, leaving 14 bases between. This CDR3 is 16 amino acids long. Germline CDR1 LNHDA, CDR2 SQIVND (reference sequence). CDR3 DNA: TGTGCCAGTAGTATAGCTCAGGGACTGTTTAATCAGCCCCAGCATTTT. It codes for CASSIAQGLFNQPQHF.